This passage covers 22 T cell receptor beta chains from one sample sequenced in a study of blood T cell repertoires in COVID-19 (dated by TCRdb to about 2020). Library preparation was by the immunoSEQ multiplex PCR assay. Here the immuneACCESS table is served through TCRdb, limited to in-frame sequences with V and J called. Missing clones are a known gap in these copies; in checked studies unresolved V genes cover under half, and the rest lacks a known reason. This sample lists under 100,000 clones; roughly four fifths were detected once. About 2% of the sample lies in the top ten. The sequencing input was peripheral blood. The receptors here all came from a woman aged 70-85 years with acute or convalescent COVID-19.

The chain carries TRBV29-1 and TRBJ2-3; 7 positions match TRBD1. Per the germline V gene, CDR1 is SQVTM and CDR2 is ANQGSEA. This CDR3 has 13 amino acids. V lost 8 bases and J lost 2; bases outside the gene matches: 7. The CDR3 spells CSTPGQLTDTQYF. Written as DNA, the CDR3 is TGCAGCACGCCGGGACAGCTCACAGATACGCAGTATTTT.

The rearrangement uses TRBV28 and TRBJ1-2, with D possibly matching TRBD1 (5 bases). The CDR3 runs to 12 residues. Per the germline V gene, CDR1 is MDHEN and CDR2 is SYDVKM. V lost 2 bases and J 7 bases, leaving 8 bases between the germline ends. The DNA of the CDR3 is TGTGCCAGCAGTTTACCTCAGGGTGGCTACACCTTC. Its translation: CASSLPQGGYTF.

The V and J genes are TRBV2 and TRBJ1-1; D is unclear. The CDR3 is 14 amino acids. Per the germline V gene, CDR1 is SNHLY and CDR2 is FYNNEI. Trimming removed 8 bases at V and 0 bases at J, with 13 bases between. DNA of the CDR3: TGTGCCAGCGACTTAGATGTGATGAACACTGAAGCTTTCTTT. Translation gives CASDLDVMNTEAFF. Full variable domain (missing parts from reference TRBV2 and TRBJ1-1): EPEVTQTPSHQVTQMGQEVILRCVPISNHLYFYWYRQILGQKVEFLVSFYNNEISEKSEIFDDQFSVERPDGSNFTLKIRSTKLEDSAMYFCASDLDVMNTEAFFGQGTRLTVV.

A few counts support this clone. The chain links TRBV6-5 to TRBJ2-5; the D gene is possibly TRBD2 (6 bases). Trimming left V 6 bases short and J 4 bases short, with 15 bases between. CDR1 MNHEY and CDR2 SVGAGI come from the germline V gene. The CDR3 runs to 14 residues. The CDR3 here is CASRPGGGRETQYF. The CDR3, as DNA: TGTGCCAGCAGGCCCGGGGGTGGCAGAGAGACCCAGTACTTC.

The rearrangement uses TRBV29-1 and TRBJ1-6; no definite D call. Trimming removed 3 bases from V and 8 bases from J, with 11 bases in between. This CDR3 region has 13 residues. Germline CDR1 reads SQVTM; CDR2 reads ANQGSEA. The DNA for the CDR3 is TGCAGCGTTGACGACTCCACTGATTCACCCCTCCACTTT. It translates to CSVDDSTDSPLHF.

This clone was seen a handful of times. V gene TRBV28 combines with J gene TRBJ1-5; tentative D call: TRBD1 (5 bases). Trimming took off 10 bases at V and 0 bases at J, with 22 bases between the two ends. Germline values: CDR1 MDHEN, CDR2 SYDVKM. The CDR3 is made up of 17 amino acids. CDR3 residues: CATSGLGRGFSNQPQHF. CDR3 DNA: TGTGCCACCAGCGGATTGGGGCGGGGTTTTAGCAATCAGCCCCAGCATTTT. Filled out from reference TRBV28 and TRBJ1-5, the complete variable domain reads DVKVTQSSRYLVKRTGEKVFLECVQDMDHENMFWYRQDPGLGLRLIYFSYDVKMKEKGDIPEGYSVSREKKERFSLILESASTNQTSMYLCATSGLGRGFSNQPQHFGDGTRLSIL.

This clone was found once. J is TRBJ2-5 and V is TRBV12-3 or TRBV12-4; perhaps TRBD1 as D (6 bases). The CDR3 spans 13 residues. The V gene lost 3 bases and the J gene lost 6 bases, with 11 bases spanning the gap. CDR3 residues: CASSFSGAKTQYF. The CDR3 bases are TGTGCCAGCAGTTTTTCAGGGGCCAAGACCCAGTACTTC.

This clone was recorded only once. The chain links TRBV3-1 (or the pseudogene TRBV3-2) to TRBJ1-5; 7 nucleotides align to TRBD1. Germline V CDR1 and CDR2: LGHDT, YNNKEL (reference sequence). V gave up 5 bases and J gave up 7 bases; unmatched junction bases: 11. CDR3 size: 15 residues. CDR3 coding DNA: TGTGCCAGCAGCTCCGACAGGGACGAAGGGCAGCCCCAGCATTTT. Protein sequence: CASSSDRDEGQPQHF.

V is TRBV18 and J is TRBJ1-5, with D hard to call. The CDR3 has 13 residues. Trimming took off 6 bases at V and 5 bases at J, with 11 bases between the two ends. The germline gives CDR1 KGHSH, CDR2 LQKENI. The CDR3 DNA sequence: TGTGCCAGCTCCCCTTTAGTGGATCAGCCCCAGCATTTT. Residues: CASSPLVDQPQHF.

The chain recombines TRBV28 with TRBJ1-5; 7 bases agree with TRBD1. Germline CDR1 and CDR2: MDHEN and SYDVKM. The CDR3 is 15 residues long. Trimming at V came to 6 bases and at J to 4 bases, leaving 9 bases not matched to a gene. This CDR3 reads CASSPAGGINQPQHF. The CDR3, as DNA: TGTGCCAGCAGCCCCGCAGGGGGGATAAATCAGCCCCAGCATTTT.

The chain has TRBV10-2 and TRBJ1-1; the D gene is possibly TRBD1 (5 bases). V was pared by 3 bases and J by 5 bases, with 13 bases between. CDR1 and CDR2 from the germline V gene are WSHSY and SAAADI. The CDR3 runs 14 residues. The CDR3 nucleotides are TGCGCCAGCAGTGAATCAACAGGTGCAACTGAAGCTTTCTTT. Protein: CASSESTGATEAFF.

As DNA, the CDR3 is TGTGCCAGTAGGGGGACAGGGCTCCTTGGCACAGATACGCAGTATTTT. Its translation: CASRGTGLLGTDTQYF. The V and J genes are TRBV19 and TRBJ2-3; 9 bases are shared with TRBD1. Per germline, CDR1 LNHDA and CDR2 SQIVND (reference sequence). J lost 1 base, V lost 6 bases, and 8 bases had no gene match. This CDR3 is built from 16 residues.

As for this clone: The identical CDR3 is also encoded by other nucleotide sequences in the sample. The CDR3 DNA reads as TGCGCCAGCAGCCGTACTAGCGGGGGGGCCCCAGATACGCAGTATTTT. Its protein product is CASSRTSGGAPDTQYF. The chain couples TRBV5-1 to TRBJ2-3; 13 nucleotides align to TRBD2. The V segment lost 4 bases and the J segment 4 bases; nucleotides outside the gene matches: 6. The germline V gene has CDR1 SGHRS and CDR2 YFSETQ. This CDR3 is 16 amino acids long.

The V gene is TRBV5-8, the J gene TRBJ2-3, with TRBD2 matching 12 bases. The trim removed 1 base at V and 4 bases at J, leaving 1 base unmatched. The germline CDR1 and CDR2 sequences are SGHTS and YDEGEE. CDR3 length: 15 amino acids. CDR3 DNA: TGTGCCAGCAGCTTGACTAGCGGGGGGTCAGATACGCAGTATTTT. It translates to CASSLTSGGSDTQYF.

The rearrangement uses TRBV3-1 (or the pseudogene TRBV3-2) and TRBJ1-1, with D possibly being TRBD1 (6 bases). The CDR3 loop spans 16 amino acids. The germline V and J ends were trimmed by 1 base and 4 bases, with 16 bases remaining between them. The germline gives CDR1 LGHDT, CDR2 YNNKEL (reference sequence). The CDR3 DNA sequence: TGTGCCAGCAGCCAAGGCTCGGTGGGGGCAGGCACTGAAGCTTTCTTT. Protein sequence: CASSQGSVGAGTEAFF.

There are a few counts of this clone. The rearrangement links TRBV4-2 to TRBJ2-1; 9 bases line up with TRBD2. Germline V gene sequence: CDR1 LGHNA, CDR2 YNFKEQ. Trimming cost V 0 bases and J 4 bases; bases outside gene matches: 7. There are 17 residues in the CDR3. The CDR3 DNA reads as TGTGCCAGCAGCCAAGATGTGGCTAGCGGGACTTACAATGAGCAGTTCTTC. It codes for CASSQDVASGTYNEQFF.

This chain connects TRBV7-9 to TRBJ1-4; D is perhaps TRBD1 (6 bases). Trimming cost V 3 bases and J 2 bases, with 13 bases left between them. Germline V gives CDR1 SEHNR, CDR2 FQNEAQ (reference sequence). The CDR3 is made up of 16 amino acids. CDR3 region: CASSLYTGLTNEKLFF. As DNA, the CDR3 is TGTGCCAGCAGCTTGTATACAGGGTTGACTAATGAAAAACTGTTTTTT.

This chain connects TRBV5-4 to TRBJ1-2, with D possibly being TRBD1 (6 bases). The V end lost 2 bases, the J end lost 7 bases, and 15 bases lay between the germline ends. The CDR3 spans 14 residues. Germline CDR1 is SGHNT and CDR2 is YYREEE (reference sequence). The DNA for the CDR3 is TGTGCCAGCAGCTTAAGCAGCGAACAGGGTGGCTACACCTTC. Residues: CASSLSSEQGGYTF.

The rearrangement joins TRBV5-1 to TRBJ2-7, with 8 bases lining up with TRBD2. The germline CDR1 and CDR2 sequences are SGHRS and YFSETQ. This CDR3 region has 15 residues. Unmatched junction bases numbered 9, after V lost 4 bases and J lost 3 bases. CDR3 protein: CASSLGGGGIYEQYF. The DNA of the CDR3 is TGCGCCAGCAGCCTTGGGGGCGGGGGGATCTACGAGCAGTACTTC.

This clone was detected once. The CDR3 region is CASSVRGSTEAFF. Written as DNA, the CDR3 is TGTGCCAGCAGCGTACGGGGATCCACTGAAGCTTTCTTT. The chain uses TRBV9 and TRBJ1-1; unclear D gene. Trimming shortened V by 1 base and J by 4 bases, and 8 bases separated the two germline ends. The CDR3 contains 13 residues. The V gene's germline CDR1 is SGDLS and CDR2 YYNGEE.

The chain employs TRBV14 and TRBJ2-3, with D unclear. Trimming took off 0 bases at V and 0 bases at J, with 10 bases between the two ends. The CDR3 runs 16 residues. From germline, CDR1 is SGHDN and CDR2 FVKESK. CDR3 nucleotides: TGTGCCAGCAGCCAAGACCTCTTCTCTAGCACAGATACGCAGTATTTT. This codes for CASSQDLFSSTDTQYF.

The V and J genes are TRBV7-2 and TRBJ1-4; tentative D call: TRBD1 (5 bases). The germline V gene has CDR1 SGHTA and CDR2 FQGNSA. With 5 bases removed from V and 8 bases from J, the gap between germline ends came to 9 bases. The CDR3 sequence is 12 residues long. The CDR3 loop reads CASSARTEKLFF. CDR3 DNA sequence: TGTGCCAGCAGCGCGAGGACAGAAAAACTGTTTTTT.